The source of this TCR beta chain is a study of CD8 T cells in ankylosing spondylitis (dated by TCRdb to about 2017). A note on the overall study: To find TCR variants linked to disease, the study profiled T cell receptor beta repertoires in ankylosing spondylitis patients and healthy donors. The whole study cohort included over 85 healthy donors and 25 ankylosing spondylitis patients. Peripheral blood samples were taken, and synovial fluid was additionally collected from ankylosing spondylitis patients. Broader findings and caveats from the paper: A TCR beta motif made up of seven or eight highly homologous amino acid variants appeared to be characteristic of blood from ankylosing spondylitis patients. The disease-linked clones showed a CD8+ phenotype and occurred at relatively low frequencies in peripheral blood. Some motif variants had previously been reported in the synovial fluid and blood of reactive arthritis patients, which suggests shared mechanisms of disease initiation. The disease-linked clones were reported to be significantly enriched in matched synovial fluid samples from ankylosing spondylitis patients.

Sequenced on an Illumina HiSeq 2500. Quantitative 5'-RACE with molecular barcodes was used to prepare TCR beta libraries. The study's processing was this. A new computational method based on a probabilistic model of VDJ rearrangement was used to identify disease-linked TCR variants. The public reads were quality trimmed at Q25 with fastp and then assembled into clones with MiXCR by TCRdb, keeping productive beta chains. Under each unique CDR3 protein, matching rows form one entry showing the most common genes and DNA. TCRdb, not the original authors, processed these V and J calls. The sample table shows about 390,000 distinct CDR3 sequences, and about 22% are seen once. The top ten hold around 17% of the sample. Only one count was recorded for this clonotype. Its antigen is currently not known. No per-base quality is available; no much larger clone lies one base away. Support from one read is weak.

The clonotype comes from a male donor with ankylosing spondylitis. The material sequenced was blood, either unsorted or a sorted T cell fraction (not recorded which).

The bases are TGTGCCACCAGCCGTCGATGGGCCCGGAGCACAGATACGCAGTATTTT. Translation gives CATSRRWARSTDTQYF. The chain is assembled from TRBV15 and TRBJ2-3; there is no confident call for the D gene. Via the germline V gene (reference sequence), CDR1 is LNHNV and CDR2 YYDKDF. The germline ends are 15 bases apart after V is trimmed by 5 bases and J by 0 bases. The CDR3 runs 16 amino acids, cysteine and phenylalanine included. Only the CDR3 part of the read is kept: 48 bases, read in frame from the first base.